This T cell receptor (beta chain) emerged from a study of cytotoxic CD8 clonotypes in ibrutinib-treated CLL. The CDR3 runs 17 residues. The junction had 13 bases not matched to a gene; V was cut back by 4 bases and J by 4 bases. Germline CDR1 and CDR2: LGHNA and YNFKEQ. Measured with immunoSEQ multiplex PCR; TCRdb has only the in-frame clones, and not every one. The sample consists of approximately 130,000 clones, around four fifths of them appearing once. The source is a human donor with chronic lymphocytic leukemia. Sequencing was performed on PBMCs, taken after 24 months of ibrutinib treatment. This sequence joins TRBV4-2 and TRBJ1-2, with 9 bases identical to TRBD1. CDR3 DNA sequence: TGTGCCAGCAGCCCCTCGGGAATTGACAGGGGGTCCTATGGCTACACCTTC. Its protein product is CASSPSGIDRGSYGYTF.